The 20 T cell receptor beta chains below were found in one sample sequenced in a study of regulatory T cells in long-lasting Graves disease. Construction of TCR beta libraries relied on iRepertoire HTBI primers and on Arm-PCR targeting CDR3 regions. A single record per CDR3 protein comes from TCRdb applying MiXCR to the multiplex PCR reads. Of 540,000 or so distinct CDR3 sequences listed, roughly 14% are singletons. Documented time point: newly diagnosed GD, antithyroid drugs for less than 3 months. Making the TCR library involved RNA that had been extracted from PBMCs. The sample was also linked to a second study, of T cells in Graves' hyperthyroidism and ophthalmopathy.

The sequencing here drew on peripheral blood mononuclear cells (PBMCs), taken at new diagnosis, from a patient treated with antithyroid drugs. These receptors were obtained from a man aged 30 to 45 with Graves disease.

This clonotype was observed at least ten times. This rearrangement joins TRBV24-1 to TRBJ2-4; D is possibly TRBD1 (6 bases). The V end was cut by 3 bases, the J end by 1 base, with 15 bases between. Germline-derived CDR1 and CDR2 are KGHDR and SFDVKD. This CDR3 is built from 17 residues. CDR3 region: CATSDGSGTSAKNIQYF. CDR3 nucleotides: TGTGCCACCAGTGATGGGTCCGGGACATCTGCCAAAAACATTCAGTACTTC.

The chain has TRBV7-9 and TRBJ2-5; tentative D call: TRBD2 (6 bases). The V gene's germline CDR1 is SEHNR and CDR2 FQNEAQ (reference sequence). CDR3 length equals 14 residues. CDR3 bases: TGTGTCGCGGGGAAGACTAGTGGCCAAGAGACCCAGTACTTC. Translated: CVAGKTSGQETQYF.

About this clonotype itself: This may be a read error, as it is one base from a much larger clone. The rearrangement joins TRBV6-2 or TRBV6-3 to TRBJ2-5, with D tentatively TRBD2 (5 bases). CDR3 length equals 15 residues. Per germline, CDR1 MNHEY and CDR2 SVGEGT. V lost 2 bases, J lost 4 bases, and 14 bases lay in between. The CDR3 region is CASSYEGAWRETQYF. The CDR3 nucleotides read TGTGCCAGCAGTTACGAGGGAGCCTGGCGAGAGACCCAGTACTTC.

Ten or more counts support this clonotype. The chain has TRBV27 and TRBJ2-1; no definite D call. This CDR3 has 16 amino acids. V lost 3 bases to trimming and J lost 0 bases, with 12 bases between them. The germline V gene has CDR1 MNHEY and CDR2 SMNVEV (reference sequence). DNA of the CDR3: TGTGCCAGCAGTTTCCCCGGCCGCGTCTCCTACAATGAGCAGTTCTTC. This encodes CASSFPGRVSYNEQFF.

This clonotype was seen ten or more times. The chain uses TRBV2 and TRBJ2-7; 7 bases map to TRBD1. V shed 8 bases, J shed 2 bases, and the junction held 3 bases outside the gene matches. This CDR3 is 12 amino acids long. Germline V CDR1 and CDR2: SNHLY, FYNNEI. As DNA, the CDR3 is TGTGCCAGCGGGACAGACACCTACGAGCAGTACTTC. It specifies CASGTDTYEQYF.

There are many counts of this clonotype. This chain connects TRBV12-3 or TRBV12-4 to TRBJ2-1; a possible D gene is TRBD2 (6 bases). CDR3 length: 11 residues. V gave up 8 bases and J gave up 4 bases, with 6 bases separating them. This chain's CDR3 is CASREYNEQFF. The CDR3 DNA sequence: TGTGCCAGCCGGGAGTACAATGAGCAGTTCTTC.

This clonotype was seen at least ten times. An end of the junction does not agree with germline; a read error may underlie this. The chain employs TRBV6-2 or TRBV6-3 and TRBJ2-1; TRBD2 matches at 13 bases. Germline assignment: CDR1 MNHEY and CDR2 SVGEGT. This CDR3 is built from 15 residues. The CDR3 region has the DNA TGTGCCAGCAGCCGCCGGACTAGCGGGAGCGTGATCCCAATCTTC. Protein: CASSRRTSGSVIPIF.

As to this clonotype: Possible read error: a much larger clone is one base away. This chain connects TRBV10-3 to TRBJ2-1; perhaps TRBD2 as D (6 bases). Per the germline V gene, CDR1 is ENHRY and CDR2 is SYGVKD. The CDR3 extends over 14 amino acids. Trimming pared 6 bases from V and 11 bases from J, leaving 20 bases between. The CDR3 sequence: CAIRPRGGNIKQFF. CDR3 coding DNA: TGTGCCATCAGACCGCGGGGCGGGAACATTAAGCAGTTCTTC.

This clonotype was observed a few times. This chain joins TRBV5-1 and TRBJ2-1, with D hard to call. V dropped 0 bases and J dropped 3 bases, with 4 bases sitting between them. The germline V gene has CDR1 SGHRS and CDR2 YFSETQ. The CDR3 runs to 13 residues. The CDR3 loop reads CASSLGVYNEQFF. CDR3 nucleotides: TGCGCCAGCAGCTTGGGGGTCTACAATGAGCAGTTCTTC. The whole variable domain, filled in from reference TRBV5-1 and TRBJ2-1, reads KAGVTQTPRYLIKTRGQQVTLSCSPISGHRSVSWYQQTPGQGLQFLFEYFSETQRNKGNFPGRFSGRQFSNSRSEMNVSTLELGDSALYLCASSLGVYNEQFFGPGTRLTVL.

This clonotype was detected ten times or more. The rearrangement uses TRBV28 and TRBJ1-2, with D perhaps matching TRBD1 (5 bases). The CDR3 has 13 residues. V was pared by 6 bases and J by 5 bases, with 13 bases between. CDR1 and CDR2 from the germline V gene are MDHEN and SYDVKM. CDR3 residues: CASRLTPGYGYTF. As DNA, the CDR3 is TGTGCCAGCAGACTGACCCCAGGGTATGGCTACACCTTC.

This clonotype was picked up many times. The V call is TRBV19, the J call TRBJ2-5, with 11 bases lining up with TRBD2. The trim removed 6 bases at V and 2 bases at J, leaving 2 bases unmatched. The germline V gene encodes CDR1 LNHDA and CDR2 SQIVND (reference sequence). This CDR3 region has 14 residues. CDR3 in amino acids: CASRVAGGQETQYF. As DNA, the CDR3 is TGTGCCAGTAGAGTAGCGGGAGGGCAAGAGACCCAGTACTTC.

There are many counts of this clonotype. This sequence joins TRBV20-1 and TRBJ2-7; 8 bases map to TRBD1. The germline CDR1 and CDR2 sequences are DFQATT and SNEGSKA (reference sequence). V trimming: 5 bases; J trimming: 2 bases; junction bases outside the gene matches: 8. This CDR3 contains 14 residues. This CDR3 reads CSAAPGQAPYEQYF. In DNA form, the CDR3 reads TGCAGTGCTGCCCCGGGACAGGCCCCCTACGAGCAGTACTTC.

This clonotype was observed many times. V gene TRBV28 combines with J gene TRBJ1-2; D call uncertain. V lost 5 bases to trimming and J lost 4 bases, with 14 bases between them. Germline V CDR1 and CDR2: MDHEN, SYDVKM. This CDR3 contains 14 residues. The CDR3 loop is CASSPIRRTYGYTF. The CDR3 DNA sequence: TGTGCCAGCAGTCCGATCCGACGGACCTATGGCTACACCTTC.

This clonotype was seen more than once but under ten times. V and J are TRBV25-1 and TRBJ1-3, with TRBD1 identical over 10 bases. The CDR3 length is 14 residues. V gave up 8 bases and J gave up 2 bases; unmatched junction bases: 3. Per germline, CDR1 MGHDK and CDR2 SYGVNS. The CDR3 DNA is TGTGCCAGCGGGACAGGGGCCCCTGGAAACACCATATATTTT. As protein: CASGTGAPGNTIYF.

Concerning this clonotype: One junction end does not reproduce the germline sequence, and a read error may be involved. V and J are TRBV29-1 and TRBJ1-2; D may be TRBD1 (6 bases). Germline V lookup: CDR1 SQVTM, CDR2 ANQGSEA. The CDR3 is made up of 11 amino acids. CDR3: CSTGGHYSYTF. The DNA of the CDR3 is TGCAGCACCGGGGGGCACTATAGCTACACCTTC.

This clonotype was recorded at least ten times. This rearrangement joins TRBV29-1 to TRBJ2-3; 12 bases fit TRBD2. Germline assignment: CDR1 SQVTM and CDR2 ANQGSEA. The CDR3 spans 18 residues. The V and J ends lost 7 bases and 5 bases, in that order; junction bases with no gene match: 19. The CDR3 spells CSGWQTSGSLLVGDTQYF. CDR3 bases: TGCAGCGGATGGCAGACTAGCGGGAGTTTGTTAGTGGGAGATACGCAGTATTTT.

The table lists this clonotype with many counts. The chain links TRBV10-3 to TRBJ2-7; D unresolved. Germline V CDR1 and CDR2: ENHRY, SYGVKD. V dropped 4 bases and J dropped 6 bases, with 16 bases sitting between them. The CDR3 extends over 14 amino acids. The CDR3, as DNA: TGTGCCATCAGTGCTACTGTGGGTTACTTCGAGCAGTACTTC. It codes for CAISATVGYFEQYF.

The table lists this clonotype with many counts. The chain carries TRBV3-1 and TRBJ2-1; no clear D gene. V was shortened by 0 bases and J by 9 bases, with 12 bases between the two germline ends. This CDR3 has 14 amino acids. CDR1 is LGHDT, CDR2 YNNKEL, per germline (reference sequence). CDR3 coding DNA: TGTGCCAGCAGCCAAGACCCGGGCCTACGTGAGCAGTTCTTC. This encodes CASSQDPGLREQFF.

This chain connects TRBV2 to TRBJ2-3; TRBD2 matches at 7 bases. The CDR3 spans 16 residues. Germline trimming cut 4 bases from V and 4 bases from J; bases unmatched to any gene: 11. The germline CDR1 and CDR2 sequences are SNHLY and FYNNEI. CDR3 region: CASSGAIAGAADTQYF. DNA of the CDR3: TGTGCCAGCAGTGGAGCTATTGCGGGAGCGGCAGATACGCAGTATTTT.

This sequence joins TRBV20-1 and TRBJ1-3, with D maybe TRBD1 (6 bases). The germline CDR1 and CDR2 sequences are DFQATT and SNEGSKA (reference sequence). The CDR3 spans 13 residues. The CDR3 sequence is CTKGGRSGNTIYF. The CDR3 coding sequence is TGCACTAAAGGGGGGAGGTCTGGAAACACCATATATTTT.